The sequence of this T cell receptor beta chain was determined in a study of blood T cell repertoires in COVID-19. Study at large: Acute and convalescent COVID-19 samples came from the United States, Italy and Spain. T cells, B-cell-depleted T cells, or PBMCs provided the cDNA or gDNA that served as material.

Sequencing used immunoSEQ multiplex PCR; TCRdb keeps in-frame clones, though not all of them. The table shows nearly 350,000 clones, with approximately 84% occurring only once. Germline V gene lookup returns CDR1 LGHDT and CDR2 YNNKEL (reference sequence). The CDR3 spans 14 residues. V lost 0 bases to trimming and J lost 5 bases, with 11 bases between them. This sequence was found in a woman in her twenties or thirties who had recovered from COVID-19. Material for sequencing was PBMCs or T cells enriched from blood (not recorded which). The chain employs TRBV3-1 (or the pseudogene TRBV3-2) and TRBJ2-7, with a weak D call TRBD1 (6 bases). The CDR3 bases are TGTGCCAGCAGCCAAGATTTAGAGGGGGACGAGCAGTACTTC. Encoded protein: CASSQDLEGDEQYF.